Below are 6 T cell receptor beta chains sequenced from a single sample in a study of cytomegalovirus exposure and HLA in healthy donors. This PCR relied on a set of 60 Vbeta primers and 13 Jbeta primers. Generated by immunoSEQ multiplex PCR, the TCRdb table keeps only in-frame clones and is missing some. The data contain around 300,000 clones, roughly two thirds of them seen just once; the ten biggest clones take up over 2%. Sequencing was carried out using PBMCs. These receptors originate from a female donor in good health and CMV-seronegative.

The chain joins TRBV30 to TRBJ1-2; 8 bases agree with TRBD1. The trim removed 8 bases at V and 4 bases at J, leaving 9 bases unmatched. The CDR3 has 13 amino acids. The germline CDR1 and CDR2 sequences are GTSNPN and SVGIG (reference sequence). The CDR3, as DNA: TGTGCCGGGCCGACAGGGGCCGGCTATGGCTACACCTTC. Its protein product is CAGPTGAGYGYTF.

This chain joins TRBV29-1 and TRBJ2-7, with TRBD2 identical over 11 bases. CDR3 length: 13 residues. Germline values: CDR1 SQVTM, CDR2 ANQGSEA. The J segment lost 0 bases and the V segment lost 7 bases, leaving 2 bases of the junction unmatched. CDR3 DNA sequence: TGCAGCGCTAGCGGGGGGAGCTCCTACGAGCAGTACTTC. It encodes CSASGGSSYEQYF.

The CDR3 DNA follows: TGTGCCAGCAGCTTAGGGCGCAATCAGCCCCAGCATTTT. Its protein product is CASSLGRNQPQHF. The chain is built from TRBV7-6 and TRBJ1-5; no clear D gene. The V gene lost 1 base and the J gene lost 2 bases, with 3 bases spanning the gap. CDR3 size: 13 residues. Germline loops: CDR1 SGHVS, CDR2 FNYEAQ.

The chain recombines TRBV9 with TRBJ1-1; possible D gene TRBD1, 5 bases. Germline V gives CDR1 SGDLS, CDR2 YYNGEE. V lost 1 base and J lost 3, with 22 bases in between. This CDR3 comprises 18 residues. CDR3 region: CASSVKGLGRRGDTEAFF. As DNA, the CDR3 is TGTGCCAGCAGCGTAAAGGGTTTGGGCCGGCGGGGGGACACTGAAGCTTTCTTT.

This sequence joins TRBV5-1 and TRBJ2-7, with 7 bases identical to TRBD1. V was clipped by 2 bases and J by 1 base; unmatched bases: 12. The V gene's germline CDR1 is SGHRS and CDR2 YFSETQ. The CDR3 is 17 amino acids. CDR3 protein: CASSFETGLSTSYEQYF. CDR3 nucleotide sequence: TGCGCCAGCAGCTTTGAGACAGGGCTCTCAACTTCCTACGAGCAGTACTTC.

This chain joins TRBV15 and TRBJ2-2; D is possibly TRBD2 (5 bases). From germline, CDR1 is LNHNV and CDR2 YYDKDF (reference sequence). Trimming removed 7 bases at V and 1 base at J, with 10 bases between. This CDR3 spans 14 amino acids. CDR3 sequence: CATKAGLNTGELFF. CDR3 sequence (DNA): TGTGCCACCAAGGCGGGCCTGAACACCGGGGAGCTGTTTTTT.